Below, 25 T cell receptor beta chains from the same sample are listed, as sequenced in a study of cytomegalovirus exposure and HLA in healthy donors. The PCR was carried out with 60 Vbeta primers and 13 Jbeta primers. Sequenced by immunoSEQ multiplex PCR; TCRdb stores in-frame clones only, minus some. Of 65,000 to 75,000 clones listed, 65% to 70% are singletons. Sequenced input: PBMCs. These receptors were collected from a woman in her thirties in good health and CMV-seronegative.

V and J are TRBV7-8 and TRBJ1-6, with 7 bases that match TRBD1. Germline values: CDR1 SGHVS, CDR2 FQNEAQ. The CDR3 runs to 15 residues. The junction had 9 bases not matched to a gene; V was cut back by 4 bases and J by 9 bases. This chain's CDR3 is CASSSDRELFSPLHF. CDR3 DNA sequence: TGTGCCAGCAGCTCCGACAGGGAACTCTTTTCACCCCTCCACTTT.

This clone was recorded only once. The chain joins TRBV27 to TRBJ2-3, with a tentative D call TRBD1 (6 bases). From germline, CDR1 is MNHEY and CDR2 SMNVEV (reference sequence). The CDR3 covers 14 residues. The V and J ends lost 6 bases and 0 bases respectively, with 10 bases between them. CDR3 sequence reads: CASSLDSSTDTQYF. The CDR3 DNA reads TGTGCCAGCAGCCTGGACAGTAGCACAGATACGCAGTATTTT.

J is TRBJ2-7 and V is TRBV7-8, with 10 bases matching TRBD1. J lost 4 bases, V lost 1 base, and 7 bases had no gene match. The CDR3 length is 16 residues. The germline CDR1 and CDR2 sequences are SGHVS and FQNEAQ. In DNA form, the CDR3 reads TGTGCCAGCAGCTTAGAGGGACAGGGGCCTTCTTACGAGCAGTACTTC. Protein: CASSLEGQGPSYEQYF.

This clone was seen more than once but under ten times. The chain recombines TRBV6-5 with TRBJ1-1; weak D call: TRBD1 (5 bases). V dropped 2 bases and J dropped 2 bases, with 15 bases sitting between them. Germline assignment: CDR1 MNHEY and CDR2 SVGAGI. This CDR3 has 16 residues. In DNA form, the CDR3 reads TGTGCCAGCAGTTACCGGTGGAGGGGTCCAAACACTGAAGCTTTCTTT. Amino acids: CASSYRWRGPNTEAFF.

The rearrangement joins TRBV5-1 to TRBJ1-1; D unresolved. The CDR3 length is 14 residues. With 0 bases removed from V and 0 bases from J, the gap between germline ends came to 6 bases. The germline CDR1 and CDR2 sequences are SGHRS and YFSETQ. This CDR3 is CASSLDTVNTEAFF. The DNA for the CDR3 is TGCGCCAGCAGCTTGGATACAGTGAACACTGAAGCTTTCTTT.

In its sample, this clone was seen a few times. The chain has TRBV6-1 and TRBJ1-1; D unclear. Trimming pared 4 bases from V and 5 bases from J, leaving 8 bases between. The CDR3 is 12 residues long. Per germline, CDR1 MNHNS and CDR2 SASEGT. The CDR3 bases are TGTGCCAGCAGTGGGTGGCGGACTGAAGCTTTCTTT. This gives the protein CASSGWRTEAFF.

The chain uses TRBV30 and TRBJ1-4, with a tentative D call TRBD1 (6 bases). V was cut by 3 bases and J by 3 bases, with 14 bases left in between. The germline V gene has CDR1 GTSNPN and CDR2 SVGIG (reference sequence). This CDR3 is built from 15 residues. The CDR3: CAWRPWRTANEKLFF. The CDR3 DNA reads as TGTGCCTGGAGACCCTGGCGGACAGCTAATGAAAAACTGTTTTTT.

This clone came up a few times. V and J are TRBV5-1 and TRBJ1-1; the match to TRBD1 covers 8 bases. The germline gives CDR1 SGHRS, CDR2 YFSETQ. Unmatched junction bases numbered 15, after V lost 0 bases and J lost 2 bases. The CDR3 loop spans 19 amino acids. The CDR3 coding sequence is TGCGCCAGCAGCTTGGCCCCTCAGGGGGCAGGGGGCCTTAACACTGAAGCTTTCTTT. It translates to CASSLAPQGAGGLNTEAFF.

This clone was observed a few times. This chain connects TRBV2 to TRBJ1-6; 9 bases line up with TRBD1. V shed 4 bases, J shed 8 bases, and the junction held 3 bases outside the gene matches. The CDR3 has 14 amino acids. Germline loops: CDR1 SNHLY, CDR2 FYNNEI. The CDR3 coding sequence is TGTGCCAGCAGTGCGGACAGGGGTTATTCACCCCTCCACTTT. It encodes CASSADRGYSPLHF.

The chain has TRBV19 and TRBJ1-4; 8 bases are shared with TRBD1. The J segment lost 8 bases and the V segment lost 5 bases, leaving 7 bases of the junction unmatched. The CDR3 consists of 14 residues. Germline CDR1 LNHDA, CDR2 SQIVND (reference sequence). CDR3 in DNA: TGTGCCAGTAGTCTTCGACAGGGGCTCGAAAAACTGTTTTTT. Residues: CASSLRQGLEKLFF.

V usage is TRBV2 and J usage is TRBJ2-3, with a weak D call TRBD1 (5 bases). Per germline, CDR1 SNHLY and CDR2 FYNNEI. V lost 1 base to trimming and J lost 4 bases, with 12 bases between them. The CDR3 runs 15 residues. DNA of the CDR3: TGTGCCAGCAGTGAAGGACGTCCAGGGTCAGATACGCAGTATTTT. Translated: CASSEGRPGSDTQYF.

This chain joins TRBV7-2 and TRBJ2-7; D not resolved. CDR3 length equals 15 residues. Germline loops: CDR1 SGHTA, CDR2 FQGNSA. V lost 1 base to trimming and J lost 1 base, with 11 bases between them. The CDR3 loop is CASSLETQPSYEQYF. As DNA, the CDR3 is TGTGCCAGCAGCTTAGAGACACAACCTTCCTACGAGCAGTACTTC. Combining the CDR3 with reference TRBV7-2 and TRBJ2-7 gives the whole variable domain GAGVSQSPSNKVTEKGKDVELRCDPISGHTALYWYRQSLGQGLEFLIYFQGNSAPDKSGLPSDRFSAERTGGSVSTLTIQRTQQEDSAVYLCASSLETQPSYEQYFGPGTRLTVT.

This chain uses TRBV6-5 with TRBJ2-1, with 7 bases matching TRBD1. With V trimmed by 5 bases and J by 9 bases, 10 bases remained unmatched. Germline-derived CDR1 and CDR2 are MNHEY and SVGAGI. This CDR3 region has 14 residues. CDR3 in DNA: TGTGCCAGCAGTACAGGGGTGTCAAGCCTTGAGCAGTTCTTC. Its translation is CASSTGVSSLEQFF.

The CDR3 DNA follows: TGCGCCAGCAGCCATCTCCTCGGACAGGGCCGCACTGAAGCTTTCTTT. Its translation is CASSHLLGQGRTEAFF. The gene calls are TRBV4-3 and TRBJ1-1; 8 positions match TRBD1. V shed 3 bases and J 4 bases; nucleotides not matched to a gene: 10. Germline values: CDR1 LGHNA, CDR2 YSLEER. This CDR3 comprises 16 residues.

The rearrangement links TRBV14 to TRBJ1-1, with D possibly TRBD1 on 6 matching bases. The CDR3 length is 15 residues. Trimming left V 1 base short and J 4 bases short, with 13 bases between. Germline values: CDR1 SGHDN, CDR2 FVKESK. The CDR3 DNA sequence: TGTGCCAGCAGCCAAGGGTGGGGGCGGGTCACTGAAGCTTTCTTT. It translates to CASSQGWGRVTEAFF.

As concerns this clone: One end of the junction is discordant with germline, which a read error may explain. Other nucleotide sequences in the sample specify the same CDR3. The chain is built from TRBV7-7 and TRBJ1-1; tentatively, D is TRBD1 (5 bases). The germline V gene encodes CDR1 SSHAT and CDR2 FNYEAQ (reference sequence). This CDR3 spans 13 amino acids. The CDR3 here is CASSFGQGTEAFF. The CDR3 nucleotides read TGTGCTAGCAGCTTTGGCCAGGGAACTGAAGCTTTCTTT.

As for this clone: One end of the junction fails to match germline, which may point to a read error. This chain links TRBV5-5 with TRBJ1-2, with 8 bases lining up with TRBD1. The germline V gene encodes CDR1 SGHKS and CDR2 YYEKEE (reference sequence). This CDR3 comprises 15 residues. CDR3: CASSPGTGNAYGYTF. The CDR3, as DNA: TGCGCCAGCAGCCCCGGGACAGGAAACGCTTATGGCTACACCTTC.

The gene calls are TRBV5-6 and TRBJ1-4; 8 nucleotides agree with TRBD1. The germline V gene encodes CDR1 SGHDT and CDR2 YYEEEE. This CDR3 region has 16 residues. The ends lost 3 bases at V and 3 bases at J; junction bases unmatched: 7. The CDR3 DNA reads as TGTGCCAGCAGCTCCATTCAGGGGGCAGCTAATGAAAAACTGTTTTTT. Translating gives CASSSIQGAANEKLFF.

The chain uses TRBV5-8 and TRBJ2-5; D is uncertain. The CDR3 runs to 14 residues. Germline-derived CDR1 and CDR2 are SGHTS and YDEGEE. Trimming left V 0 bases short and J 5 bases short, with 11 bases between. The CDR3 region is CASSLGPQRETQYF. The CDR3, as DNA: TGTGCCAGCAGCTTGGGTCCCCAGAGGGAGACCCAGTACTTC.

The V and J genes are TRBV29-1 and TRBJ2-7; TRBD1 aligns across 7 bases. The CDR3 runs to 13 residues. Germline lookup yields CDR1 SQVTM and CDR2 ANQGSEA. V lost 7 bases, J lost 0 bases, and 6 bases stayed unmatched. The CDR3, as DNA: TGCAGCGCTCGGGACAGCCACTCCTACGAGCAGTACTTC. It specifies CSARDSHSYEQYF.

The chain combines TRBV28 with TRBJ1-2; D remains unclear. CDR3 length equals 13 residues. V was trimmed by 7 bases and J by 8 bases, leaving 17 bases between them. Germline V CDR1 and CDR2: MDHEN, SYDVKM. CDR3 DNA sequence: TGTGCCAGCATCCCCCGGGGAATCAGCGGCTACACCTTC. Its translation is CASIPRGISGYTF.

J is TRBJ1-5 and V is TRBV19, with unresolved D. The ends were cut back, 3 bases at V and 2 bases at J, with 8 bases in the middle. From germline, CDR1 is LNHDA and CDR2 SQIVND (reference sequence). CDR3 length: 14 residues. The DNA of the CDR3 is TGTGCCAGTAGTATGAGTGGAGGCAATCAGCCCCAGCATTTT. Protein product: CASSMSGGNQPQHF. Full variable domain (remainder filled in from reference TRBV19 and TRBJ1-5): DGGITQSPKYLFRKEGQNVTLSCEQNLNHDAMYWYRQDPGQGLRLIYYSQIVNDFQKGDIAEGYSVSREKKESFPLTVTSAQKNPTAFYLCASSMSGGNQPQHFGDGTRLSIL.

The chain uses TRBV30 and TRBJ1-2; 8 bases fit TRBD1. CDR3 length: 11 amino acids. The trim removed 7 bases at V and 7 bases at J, leaving 5 bases unmatched. Germline assignment: CDR1 GTSNPN and CDR2 SVGIG (reference sequence). CDR3 in DNA: TGTGCCTCACCGACAGGGGCTGGCTACACCTTC. Translation gives CASPTGAGYTF.

This clone appeared a single time. This chain links TRBV19 with TRBJ2-2; TRBD1 agrees at 8 bases. V shed 4 bases, J shed 5 bases, and the junction held 3 bases outside the gene matches. CDR3 length: 14 residues. Germline V CDR1 and CDR2: LNHDA, SQIVND (reference sequence). The chain's CDR3 is CASSKTGATGELFF. CDR3 DNA sequence: TGTGCCAGTAGTAAGACAGGGGCGACCGGGGAGCTGTTTTTT.

The rearrangement links TRBV19 to TRBJ2-2; no reliable D call. The CDR3 runs 15 residues. CDR1 and CDR2 from the germline V gene are LNHDA and SQIVND (reference sequence). V was trimmed by 3 bases and J by 5 bases, leaving 13 bases between them. The CDR3 sequence is CASSIDGVRTGELFF. The CDR3 DNA follows: TGTGCCAGTAGTATCGATGGAGTAAGGACCGGGGAGCTGTTTTTT.